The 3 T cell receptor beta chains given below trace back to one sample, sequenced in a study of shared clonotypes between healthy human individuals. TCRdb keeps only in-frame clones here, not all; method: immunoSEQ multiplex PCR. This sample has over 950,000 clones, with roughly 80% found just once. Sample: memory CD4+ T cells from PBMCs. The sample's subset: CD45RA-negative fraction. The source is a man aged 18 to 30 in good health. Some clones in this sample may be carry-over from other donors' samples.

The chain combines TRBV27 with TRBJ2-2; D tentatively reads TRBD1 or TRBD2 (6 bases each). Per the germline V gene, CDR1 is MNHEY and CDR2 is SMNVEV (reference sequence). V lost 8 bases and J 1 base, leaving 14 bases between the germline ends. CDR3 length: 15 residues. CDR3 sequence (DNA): TGTGCCAGCGGAAAACAGGGACTGAACACCGGGGAGCTGTTTTTT. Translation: CASGKQGLNTGELFF.

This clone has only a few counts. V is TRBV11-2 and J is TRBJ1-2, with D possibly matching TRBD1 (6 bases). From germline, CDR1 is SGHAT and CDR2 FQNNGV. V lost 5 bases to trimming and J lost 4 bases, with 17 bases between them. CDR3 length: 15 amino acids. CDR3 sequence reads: CASSPIRDTLYGYTF. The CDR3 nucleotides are TGTGCCAGCAGCCCCATCCGGGACACCCTCTATGGCTACACCTTC. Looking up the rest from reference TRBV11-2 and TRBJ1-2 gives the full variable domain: EAGVAQSPRYKIIEKRQSVAFWCNPISGHATLYWYQQILGQGPKLLIQFQNNGVVDDSQLPKDRFSAERLKGVDSTLKIQPAKLEDSAVYLCASSPIRDTLYGYTFGSGTRLTVV.

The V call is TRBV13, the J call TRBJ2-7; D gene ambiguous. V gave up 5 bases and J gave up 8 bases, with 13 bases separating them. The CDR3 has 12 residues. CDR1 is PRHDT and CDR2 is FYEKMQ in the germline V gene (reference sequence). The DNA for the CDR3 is TGTGCCAGCAGCCCCCTCGTTGGGCAGCAGTACTTC. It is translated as CASSPLVGQQYF.